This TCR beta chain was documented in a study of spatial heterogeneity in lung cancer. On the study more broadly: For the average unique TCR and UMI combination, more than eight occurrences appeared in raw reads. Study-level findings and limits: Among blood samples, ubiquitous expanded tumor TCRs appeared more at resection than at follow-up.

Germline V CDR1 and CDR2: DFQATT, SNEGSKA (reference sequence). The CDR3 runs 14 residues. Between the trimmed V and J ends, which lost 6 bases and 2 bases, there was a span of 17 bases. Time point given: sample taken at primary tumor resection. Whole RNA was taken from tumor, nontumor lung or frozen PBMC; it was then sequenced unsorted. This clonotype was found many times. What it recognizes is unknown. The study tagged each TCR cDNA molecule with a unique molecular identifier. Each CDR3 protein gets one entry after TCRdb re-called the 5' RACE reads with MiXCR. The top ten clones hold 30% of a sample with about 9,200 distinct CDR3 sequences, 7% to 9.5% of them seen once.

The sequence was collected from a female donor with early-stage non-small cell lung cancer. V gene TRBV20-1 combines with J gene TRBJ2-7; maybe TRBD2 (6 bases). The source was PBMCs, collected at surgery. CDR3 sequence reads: CSAQPAGSPYEQYF. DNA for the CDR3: TGCAGTGCGCAGCCCGCGGGGAGTCCCTACGAGCAGTACTTC.